This is a list of T cell receptor beta chains from one sample in a study of T cells after yellow fever vaccination. One entry per CDR3 protein, called by TCRdb with MiXCR from the 5' RACE reads. The sample includes some 600,000 distinct CDR3 sequences, approximately 13% of them seen just once. Sequences were derived from PBMCs, sampled on the day of the yellow fever booster vaccination. Receptors were obtained from a man aged 25 to 40 who received the YFV17D yellow fever vaccine. Each CDR3 is given with its conserved first and last residue. A D gene is named only where the DNA matches it firmly. Clone sizes are given selectively: once, few, many, or a class where the clone is expanded.

TGTGCCAGCAGTGACCATTACGGAGGCACTGAAGCTTTCTTT	CASSDHYGGTEAFF	few	14	TRBJ1-1	TRBV6-4	NA
TGCAGTGCTAGGGGCCCGAGGGATTTTAATTCACCCCCCCACTTT	CSARGPRDFNSPPHF	NA	15	TRBJ1-6	TRBV20-1	NA
TGTGCCAGCAGGTTCGGGCAAAACACCGGGGAGCTGTTTTTT	CASRFGQNTGELFF	few	14	TRBJ2-2	TRBV9	NA
TGTGCCATCAGTGCCCCTACAGATACGCAGTATTTT	CAISAPTDTQYF	many	12	TRBJ2-3	TRBV10-3	NA
TGTGCCAGCAGCCCGACTAGACGAAGCGGACGAGATACGCAGTATTTT	CASSPTRRSGRDTQYF	NA	16	TRBJ2-3	TRBV9	NA
TGTGCCATCAGTGGGGCTAGCGGGATGAACAATGAGCAGTTCTTC	CAISGASGMNNEQFF	NA	15	TRBJ2-1	TRBV10-3	TRBD2
TGCAGTGCGACCGGACAGGGCCGTGGGGGGGCCAACGTCCTGACTTTC	CSATGQGRGGANVLTF	NA	16	TRBJ2-6	TRBV20-1	TRBD1
TGTGCCAGCAGCTTAAATGGGAGGGAGGTCCAAGAGACCCAGTACTTC	CASSLNGREVQETQYF	NA	16	TRBJ2-5	TRBV7-2	TRBD2
TGTACGACAGGGGGCTCCTACAATGAGCAGTTCTTC	CTTGGSYNEQFF	NA	12	TRBJ2-1	TRBV6-2/TRBV6-3	TRBD1
TGTGCCAGCAGTGCCATAGCGGGAGCGGCAGATACGCAGTATTTT	CASSAIAGAADTQYF	NA	15	TRBJ2-3	TRBV6-1	TRBD2
TGTGCCAGCAGCTTAAGTCTAGCCTACGAGCAGTACTTC	CASSLSLAYEQYF	many	13	TRBJ2-7	TRBV5-6	NA
TGTGCCAGCGGGAGAAACTACAATGAGCAGTTCTTC	CASGRNYNEQFF	few	12	TRBJ2-1	TRBV7-2	NA
TGTGCCAGCAGGGAGATTGACAATGAGCAGTTCTTC	CASREIDNEQFF	few	12	TRBJ2-1	TRBV6-5	NA
TGTGCCATTTCCAATCCCACAGCCCGTCGACACGGGGAGCTGTTTTTT	CAISNPTARRHGELFF	NA	16	TRBJ2-2	TRBV28	NA
TGCGCCAGCAGCGTCAAGGACAGTTCCAACTATGGCTACACCTTC	CASSVKDSSNYGYTF	NA	15	TRBJ1-2	TRBV5-1	NA
TGTGCCAGCAGCAGTGTGGGGTCCAATGAGCAGTTCTTC	CASSSVGSNEQFF	NA	13	TRBJ2-1	TRBV25-1	NA
TGCAGTATTAAGTGGGACCTAGCGGGATCCTACGAGCAGTACTTC	CSIKWDLAGSYEQYF	NA	15	TRBJ2-7	TRBV20-1	TRBD2
TGTGCCAGCAGCCAACTAGCGGGAGCCAACTACAATGAGCAGTTCTTC	CASSQLAGANYNEQFF	NA	16	TRBJ2-1	TRBV14	TRBD2
TGCGCCAGCGGGGGACAGGGGACGATGAACACTGAAGCTTTCTTT	CASGGQGTMNTEAFF	few	15	TRBJ1-1	TRBV5-1	TRBD1
TGCGCCAGCAGCCAAGATCCGGGAAGCGCTAATGAGCAGTTCTTC	CASSQDPGSANEQFF	NA	15	TRBJ2-1	TRBV4-3	NA
TGTGCCAGCAGTTTATCGTCCCCCAATGAGCAGTTCTTC	CASSLSSPNEQFF	few	13	TRBJ2-1	TRBV27	NA
TGTGCCAGCAGTCCTGGGAGGATTCCGCCAGATACGCAGTATTTT	CASSPGRIPPDTQYF	many	15	TRBJ2-3	TRBV7-2	NA